Below, 18 T cell receptor beta chains from the same sample are listed, as sequenced in a study of shared clonotypes between healthy human individuals. TCRdb's table, derived via immunoSEQ multiplex PCR, lists solely in-frame clones and lacks some. The sample records roughly 2.2 million clones, under 95% being singletons. The sample comprised naive CD4+ T cells from PBMCs. The subset denotes: CD45RA+ positively selected. These receptors all stem from a man younger than 35 in good health. Some clones in this sample may be carry-over from other donors' samples.

The chain combines TRBV2 with TRBJ2-4; D call uncertain. With 7 bases removed from V and 9 bases from J, the gap between germline ends came to 16 bases. From germline, CDR1 is SNHLY and CDR2 FYNNEI. The CDR3 runs 13 residues. The CDR3 protein is CASTVHDISIQYF. CDR3 DNA sequence: TGTGCCAGCACTGTCCACGATATAAGCATTCAGTACTTC.

This clone has just one count. The CDR3 loop reads CASSVTESSYNEQFF. The CDR3 region has the DNA TGTGCCAGCAGTGTGACAGAGAGCTCCTACAATGAGCAGTTCTTC. The chain has TRBV6-1 and TRBJ2-1, with D possibly matching TRBD1 (5 bases). Germline V gives CDR1 MNHNS, CDR2 SASEGT. V lost 4 bases to trimming and J lost 0 bases, with 10 bases between them. The CDR3 consists of 15 residues.

V usage is TRBV29-1 and J usage is TRBJ2-1; the match to TRBD1 covers 9 bases. The J segment lost 9 bases and the V segment lost 6 bases, leaving 15 bases of the junction unmatched. Germline lookup yields CDR1 SQVTM and CDR2 ANQGSEA. CDR3 length: 15 residues. The CDR3 here is CSVFTGTGTHGEQFF. The CDR3 DNA is TGCAGCGTATTTACCGGGACAGGGACGCACGGTGAGCAGTTCTTC.

The chain combines TRBV6-5 with TRBJ2-3, with 8 bases matching TRBD1. Germline lookup yields CDR1 MNHEY and CDR2 SVGAGI. The CDR3 is made up of 13 amino acids. Trimming cost V 9 bases and J 1 base; bases outside gene matches: 3. For the CDR3, the DNA is TGTGCCAGACGACAGGGGCGCACAGATACGCAGTATTTT. It specifies CARRQGRTDTQYF.

This chain uses TRBV4-2 with TRBJ2-1; 13 nucleotides align to TRBD2. From germline, CDR1 is LGHNA and CDR2 YNFKEQ. CDR3 length: 17 residues. Unmatched junction bases numbered 12, after V lost 5 bases and J lost 8 bases. The CDR3 region has the DNA TGTGCCAGCAGCTCGAAGGGGACTAGCGGGATCGAAGATGAGCAGTTCTTC. This sequence encodes CASSSKGTSGIEDEQFF.

The chain is built from TRBV4-1 and TRBJ1-4; perhaps TRBD1 as D (5 bases). The germline V and J ends were trimmed by 1 base and 3 bases, with 21 bases remaining between them. Germline loops: CDR1 MGHRA, CDR2 YSYEKL. CDR3 length equals 19 residues. CDR3 nucleotides: TGCGCCAGCAGCCAAGTCGGGCAGGGCCCCCCGTCGGCTAATGAAAAACTGTTTTTT. It codes for CASSQVGQGPPSANEKLFF.

The V call is TRBV7-9, the J call TRBJ2-1; possibly TRBD2 for D (5 bases). The CDR3 covers 15 residues. From germline, CDR1 is SEHNR and CDR2 FQNEAQ (reference sequence). V was clipped by 4 bases and J by 0 bases, with 10 bases between them. The CDR3 coding sequence is TGTGCCAGCAGCTGGACTTCGAGCTCCTACAATGAGCAGTTCTTC. It codes for CASSWTSSSYNEQFF. The full variable domain, in which reference TRBV7-9 and TRBJ2-1 provide the parts outside the CDR3, is DTGVSQNPRHKITKRGQNVTFRCDPISEHNRLYWYRQTLGQGPEFLTYFQNEAQLEKSRLLSDRFSAERPKGSFSTLEIQRTEQGDSAMYLCASSWTSSSYNEQFFGPGTRLTVL.

The J gene is TRBJ2-7, the V gene TRBV4-1; a weak D match, TRBD1 (6 bases). The CDR3 runs 16 residues. Trimming removed 1 base at V and 4 bases at J, with 17 bases between. The germline CDR1 and CDR2 sequences are MGHRA and YSYEKL. CDR3 residues: CASSQGLPIRGYEQYF. CDR3 coding DNA: TGCGCCAGCAGCCAAGGTTTACCCATAAGGGGGTACGAGCAGTACTTC.

V usage is TRBV18 and J usage is TRBJ2-5; tentatively, D is TRBD1 (6 bases). The germline CDR1 and CDR2 sequences are KGHSH and LQKENI. CDR3 length: 15 amino acids. V gave up 3 bases and J gave up 2 bases, with 13 bases separating them. Written as DNA, the CDR3 is TGTGCCAGCTCACCTGCGGACAGAACTCAAGAGACCCAGTACTTC. Translation: CASSPADRTQETQYF. Filled out from reference TRBV18 and TRBJ2-5, the complete variable domain reads NAGVMQNPRHLVRRRGQEARLRCSPMKGHSHVYWYRQLPEEGLKFMVYLQKENIIDESGMPKERFSAEFPKEGPSILRIQQVVRGDSAAYFCASSPADRTQETQYFGPGTRLLVL.

The chain carries TRBV19 and TRBJ2-7, with 7 nucleotides matching TRBD1. CDR1 and CDR2 (germline): LNHDA, SQIVND (reference sequence). The ends lost 7 bases at V and 0 bases at J; junction bases unmatched: 9. There are 15 residues in the CDR3. The CDR3 DNA follows: TGTGCCAGTACTGAAGTTGGGGACAGCTCCTACGAGCAGTACTTC. This sequence encodes CASTEVGDSSYEQYF.

This sequence joins TRBV5-1 and TRBJ2-3, with D unclear. CDR3 length equals 14 residues. Germline V gene lookup returns CDR1 SGHRS and CDR2 YFSETQ. Trimming removed 0 bases from V and 5 bases from J, with 10 bases in between. The CDR3 nucleotides read TGCGCCAGCAGCTTGGTCCGAACGGTAGATACGCAGTATTTT. This translates into CASSLVRTVDTQYF.

The chain joins TRBV16 to TRBJ1-6; the D gene is possibly TRBD1 (5 bases). The germline V gene encodes CDR1 KGHSY and CDR2 FQNENV. There are 15 residues in the CDR3. Trimming left V 5 bases short and J 7 bases short, with 15 bases between. The DNA for the CDR3 is TGTGCCAGCAGCAAAAACCAGGGTTGGAATTCACCCCTCCACTTT. Protein product: CASSKNQGWNSPLHF.

The rearrangement joins TRBV5-4 to TRBJ2-3, with 8 bases matching TRBD1. Germline V gene sequence: CDR1 SGHNT, CDR2 YYREEE (reference sequence). The junction had 11 bases not matched to a gene; V was cut back by 4 bases and J by 4 bases. This CDR3 is built from 16 residues. CDR3 DNA sequence: TGTGCCAGCAGCCCCGGGCAGGGGGCCGGTGCAGATACGCAGTATTTT. Protein product: CASSPGQGAGADTQYF.

The chain carries TRBV7-2 and TRBJ2-3; D remains ambiguous. The ends were cut back, 2 bases at V and 2 bases at J, with 11 bases in the middle. The CDR3 loop spans 15 amino acids. Germline V CDR1 and CDR2: SGHTA, FQGNSA. For the CDR3, the DNA is TGTGCCAGCAGCTTATTAGCCCTTACCACAGATACGCAGTATTTT. This translates into CASSLLALTTDTQYF.

This chain joins TRBV29-1 and TRBJ1-1; perhaps TRBD1 as D (5 bases). The CDR3 runs to 13 residues. V was trimmed by 7 bases and J by 0 bases, leaving 12 bases between them. Germline V CDR1 and CDR2: SQVTM, ANQGSEA. CDR3 in amino acids: CSALTAMNTEAFF. DNA for the CDR3: TGCAGCGCTCTGACAGCTATGAACACTGAAGCTTTCTTT.

This chain links TRBV27 with TRBJ2-7; 9 bases align to TRBD2. The CDR3 is 16 residues long. The ends lost 4 bases at V and 3 bases at J; junction bases unmatched: 10. The V gene's germline CDR1 is MNHEY and CDR2 SMNVEV (reference sequence). CDR3 protein: CASSSRLRREGYEQYF. The CDR3 bases are TGTGCCAGCAGTTCCCGGCTTAGGCGGGAGGGCTACGAGCAGTACTTC.

This clone showed up just a few times. This chain connects TRBV10-3 to TRBJ1-1; 7 nucleotides align to TRBD1. Germline values: CDR1 ENHRY, CDR2 SYGVKD. CDR3 length equals 13 residues. After removal of 4 bases from V and 6 bases from J, the junction contained 5 bases not matched to a gene. The CDR3 sequence: CAISVRQGPEAFF. The CDR3 DNA is TGTGCCATCAGTGTCAGACAGGGCCCTGAAGCTTTCTTT.

The chain couples TRBV11-1 to TRBJ2-5; tentative D call: TRBD2 (6 bases). Germline V gene lookup returns CDR1 SGHAT and CDR2 FQDESV (reference sequence). This CDR3 has 14 residues. V lost 5 bases to trimming and J lost 2 bases, with 12 bases between them. The chain's CDR3 is CASSPRTTQETQYF. The DNA for the CDR3 is TGTGCCAGCAGCCCAAGGACTACTCAAGAGACCCAGTACTTC.